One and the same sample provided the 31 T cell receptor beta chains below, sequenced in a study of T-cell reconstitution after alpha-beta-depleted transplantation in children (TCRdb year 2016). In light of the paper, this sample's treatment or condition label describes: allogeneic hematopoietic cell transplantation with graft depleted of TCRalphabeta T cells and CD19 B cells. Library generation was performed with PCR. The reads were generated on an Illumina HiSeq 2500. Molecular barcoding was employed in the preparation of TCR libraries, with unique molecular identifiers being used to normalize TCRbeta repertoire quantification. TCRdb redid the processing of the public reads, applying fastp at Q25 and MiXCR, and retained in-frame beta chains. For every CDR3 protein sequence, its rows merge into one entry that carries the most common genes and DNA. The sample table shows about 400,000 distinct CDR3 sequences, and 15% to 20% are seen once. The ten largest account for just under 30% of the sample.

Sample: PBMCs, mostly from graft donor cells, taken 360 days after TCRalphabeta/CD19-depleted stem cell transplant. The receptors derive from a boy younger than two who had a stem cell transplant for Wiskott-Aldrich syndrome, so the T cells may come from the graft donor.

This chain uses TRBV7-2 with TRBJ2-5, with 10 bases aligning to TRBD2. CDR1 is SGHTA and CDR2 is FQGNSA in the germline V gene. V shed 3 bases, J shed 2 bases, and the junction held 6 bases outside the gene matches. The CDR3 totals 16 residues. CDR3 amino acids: CASSFVAGGPQETQYF. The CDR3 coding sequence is TGTGCCAGCAGCTTCGTAGCGGGAGGCCCTCAAGAGACCCAGTACTTC.

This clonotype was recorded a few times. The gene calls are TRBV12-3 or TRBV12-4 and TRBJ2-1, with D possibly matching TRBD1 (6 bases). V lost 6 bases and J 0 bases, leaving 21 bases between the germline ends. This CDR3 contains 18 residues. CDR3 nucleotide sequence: TGTGCCAGCAGAGATAGGGGGTTAGCGACGAGCTCCTACAATGAGCAGTTCTTC. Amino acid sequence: CASRDRGLATSSYNEQFF.

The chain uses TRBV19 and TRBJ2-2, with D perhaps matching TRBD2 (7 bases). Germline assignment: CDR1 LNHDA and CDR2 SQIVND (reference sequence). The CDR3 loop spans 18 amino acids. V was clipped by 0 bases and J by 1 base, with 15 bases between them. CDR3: CASSIDSGGARNTGELFF. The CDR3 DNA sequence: TGTGCCAGTAGTATAGATTCGGGGGGCGCAAGGAACACCGGGGAGCTGTTTTTT.

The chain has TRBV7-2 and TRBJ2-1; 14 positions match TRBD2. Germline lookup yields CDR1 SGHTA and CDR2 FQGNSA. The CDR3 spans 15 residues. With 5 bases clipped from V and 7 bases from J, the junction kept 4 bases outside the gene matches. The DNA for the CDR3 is TGTGCCAGCAGCGTAAGGACTAGCGGGGGGAATGAGCAGTTCTTC. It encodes CASSVRTSGGNEQFF. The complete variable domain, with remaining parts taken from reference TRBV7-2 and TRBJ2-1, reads GAGVSQSPSNKVTEKGKDVELRCDPISGHTALYWYRQSLGQGLEFLIYFQGNSAPDKSGLPSDRFSAERTGGSVSTLTIQRTQQEDSAVYLCASSVRTSGGNEQFFGPGTRLTVL.

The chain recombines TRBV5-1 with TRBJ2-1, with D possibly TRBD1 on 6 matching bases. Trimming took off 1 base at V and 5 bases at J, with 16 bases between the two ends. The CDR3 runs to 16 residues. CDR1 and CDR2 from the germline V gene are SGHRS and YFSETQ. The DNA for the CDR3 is TGCGCCAGCAGCTTGTGGGGCACAGGGCCTGACAATGAGCAGTTCTTC. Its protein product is CASSLWGTGPDNEQFF.

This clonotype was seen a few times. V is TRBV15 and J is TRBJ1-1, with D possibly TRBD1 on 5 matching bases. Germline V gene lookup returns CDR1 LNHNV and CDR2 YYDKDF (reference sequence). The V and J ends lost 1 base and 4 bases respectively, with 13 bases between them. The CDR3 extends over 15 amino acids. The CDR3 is CATSRVRAAFTEAFF. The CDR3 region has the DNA TGTGCCACCAGCAGAGTCAGGGCAGCCTTCACTGAAGCTTTCTTT.

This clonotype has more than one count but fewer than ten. CDR3 amino acids: CASSLRATSGGETQYF. As DNA, the CDR3 is TGTGCCAGCAGCCTAAGAGCGACTAGCGGGGGGGAGACCCAGTACTTC. The J gene is TRBJ2-5, the V gene TRBV12-3 or TRBV12-4, with TRBD2 identical over 13 bases. This CDR3 spans 16 amino acids. V trimming: 6 bases; J trimming: 5 bases; junction bases outside the gene matches: 9.

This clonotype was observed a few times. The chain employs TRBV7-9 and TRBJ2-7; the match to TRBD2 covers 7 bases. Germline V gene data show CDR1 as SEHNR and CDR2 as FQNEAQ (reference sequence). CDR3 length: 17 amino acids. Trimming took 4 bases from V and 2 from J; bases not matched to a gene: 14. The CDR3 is CASSSPPLLAHTYEQYF. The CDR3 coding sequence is TGTGCCAGCAGCTCCCCCCCCTTACTAGCGCACACCTACGAGCAGTACTTC.

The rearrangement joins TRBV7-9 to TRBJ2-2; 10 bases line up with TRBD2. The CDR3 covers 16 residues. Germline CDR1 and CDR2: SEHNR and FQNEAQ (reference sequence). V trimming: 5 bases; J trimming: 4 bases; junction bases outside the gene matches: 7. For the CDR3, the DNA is TGTGCCAGCAGCAATCTAGCGGGAGTTCGCACCGGGGAGCTGTTTTTT. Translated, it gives CASSNLAGVRTGELFF.

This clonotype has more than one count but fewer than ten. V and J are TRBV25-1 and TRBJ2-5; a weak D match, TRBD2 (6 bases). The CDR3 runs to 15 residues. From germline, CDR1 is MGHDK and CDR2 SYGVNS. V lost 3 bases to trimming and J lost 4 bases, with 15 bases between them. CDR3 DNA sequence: TGTGCCAGCAGTGATCTGCGGGATAGAGGAGAGACCCAGTACTTC. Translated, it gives CASSDLRDRGETQYF.

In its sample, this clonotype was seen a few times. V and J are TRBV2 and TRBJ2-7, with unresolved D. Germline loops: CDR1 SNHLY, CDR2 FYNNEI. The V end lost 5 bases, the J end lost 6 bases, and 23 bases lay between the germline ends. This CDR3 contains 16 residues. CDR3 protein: CASSKGPGLAAPEQYF. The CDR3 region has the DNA TGTGCCAGCAGTAAAGGTCCCGGGCTGGCAGCGCCCGAGCAGTACTTC.

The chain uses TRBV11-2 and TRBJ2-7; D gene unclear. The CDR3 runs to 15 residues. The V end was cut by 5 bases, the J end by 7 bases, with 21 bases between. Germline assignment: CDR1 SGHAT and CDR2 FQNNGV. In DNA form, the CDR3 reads TGTGCCAGCAGCCACCCGAACAGTCGTCCGAGGGAGCAGTACTTC. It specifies CASSHPNSRPREQYF.

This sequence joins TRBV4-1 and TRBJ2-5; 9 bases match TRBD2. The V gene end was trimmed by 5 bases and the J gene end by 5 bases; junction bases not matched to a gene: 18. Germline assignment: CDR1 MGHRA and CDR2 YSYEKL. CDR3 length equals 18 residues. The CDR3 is CASSNRRGGESLGETQYF. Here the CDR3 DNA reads TGCGCCAGCAGCAACCGGCGGGGGGGCGAGTCATTAGGGGAGACCCAGTACTTC.

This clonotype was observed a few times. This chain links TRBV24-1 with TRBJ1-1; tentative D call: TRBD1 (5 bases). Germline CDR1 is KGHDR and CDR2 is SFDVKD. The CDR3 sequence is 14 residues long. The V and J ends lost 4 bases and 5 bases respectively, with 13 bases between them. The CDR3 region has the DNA TGTGCCACCAGTGACAGGGTCCGGCGGACTGAAGCTTTCTTT. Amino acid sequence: CATSDRVRRTEAFF.

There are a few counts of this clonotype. The CDR3 sequence is CSARTPGTGERNSPLHF. CDR3 coding DNA: TGCAGTGCTAGGACTCCCGGGACAGGGGAAAGAAATTCACCCCTCCACTTT. The V call is TRBV20-1, the J call TRBJ1-6; 10 bases fit TRBD1. This CDR3 is built from 17 residues. V was clipped by 3 bases and J by 7 bases; unmatched bases: 12. Germline V CDR1 and CDR2: DFQATT, SNEGSKA (reference sequence).

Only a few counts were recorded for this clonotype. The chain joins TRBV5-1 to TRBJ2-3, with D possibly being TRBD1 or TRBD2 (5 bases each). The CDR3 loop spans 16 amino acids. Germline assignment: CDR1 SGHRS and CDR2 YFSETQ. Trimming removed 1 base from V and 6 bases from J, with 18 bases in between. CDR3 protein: CASSLYFGDEGDTQYF. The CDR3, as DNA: TGCGCCAGCAGCTTGTACTTCGGGGACGAAGGCGATACGCAGTATTTT. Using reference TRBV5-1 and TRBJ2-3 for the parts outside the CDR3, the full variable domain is KAGVTQTPRYLIKTRGQQVTLSCSPISGHRSVSWYQQTPGQGLQFLFEYFSETQRNKGNFPGRFSGRQFSNSRSEMNVSTLELGDSALYLCASSLYFGDEGDTQYFGPGTRLTVL.

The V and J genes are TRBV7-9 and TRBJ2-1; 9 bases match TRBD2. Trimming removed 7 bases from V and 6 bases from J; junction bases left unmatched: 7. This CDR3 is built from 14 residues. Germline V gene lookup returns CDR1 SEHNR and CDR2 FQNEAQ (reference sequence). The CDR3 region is CASIGGRAFNEQFF. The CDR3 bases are TGTGCCAGCATCGGCGGGAGGGCCTTCAATGAGCAGTTCTTC. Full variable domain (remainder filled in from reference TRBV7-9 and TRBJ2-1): DTGVSQNPRHKITKRGQNVTFRCDPISEHNRLYWYRQTLGQGPEFLTYFQNEAQLEKSRLLSDRFSAERPKGSFSTLEIQRTEQGDSAMYLCASIGGRAFNEQFFGPGTRLTVL.

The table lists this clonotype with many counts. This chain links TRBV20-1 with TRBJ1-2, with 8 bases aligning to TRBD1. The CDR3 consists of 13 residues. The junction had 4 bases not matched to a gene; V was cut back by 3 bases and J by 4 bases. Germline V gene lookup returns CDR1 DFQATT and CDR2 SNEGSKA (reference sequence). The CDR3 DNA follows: TGCAGTGCTAGGCAGGGGGCGATCTATGGCTACACCTTC. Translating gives CSARQGAIYGYTF.

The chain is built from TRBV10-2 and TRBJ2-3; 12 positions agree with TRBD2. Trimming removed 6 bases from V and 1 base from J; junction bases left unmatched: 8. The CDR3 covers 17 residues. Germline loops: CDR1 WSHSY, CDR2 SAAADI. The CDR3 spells CASRLGTSGPRTDTQYF. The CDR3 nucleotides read TGCGCCAGCAGACTCGGGACTAGCGGGCCTCGCACAGATACGCAGTATTTT.

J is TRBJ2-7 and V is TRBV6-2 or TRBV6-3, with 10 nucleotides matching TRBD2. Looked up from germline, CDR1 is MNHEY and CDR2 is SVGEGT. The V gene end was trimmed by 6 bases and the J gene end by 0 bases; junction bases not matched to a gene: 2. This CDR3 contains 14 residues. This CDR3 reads CASSWTSGSYEQYF. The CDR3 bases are TGTGCCAGCAGCTGGACTAGCGGCTCCTACGAGCAGTACTTC.

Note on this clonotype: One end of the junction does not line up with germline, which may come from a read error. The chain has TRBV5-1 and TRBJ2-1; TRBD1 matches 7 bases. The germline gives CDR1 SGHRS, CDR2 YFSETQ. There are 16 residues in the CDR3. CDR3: CASSLEGGVSCNEQFF. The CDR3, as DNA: TGCGCCAGCAGCTTGGAAGGGGGCGTCTCCTGCAATGAGCAGTTCTTC.

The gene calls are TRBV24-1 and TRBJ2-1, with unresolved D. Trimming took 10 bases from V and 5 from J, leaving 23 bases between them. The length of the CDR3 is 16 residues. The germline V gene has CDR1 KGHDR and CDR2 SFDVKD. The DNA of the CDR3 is TGTGCCACACGCAACTCGGACCCAGAGACTGACAATGAGCAGTTCTTC. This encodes CATRNSDPETDNEQFF.

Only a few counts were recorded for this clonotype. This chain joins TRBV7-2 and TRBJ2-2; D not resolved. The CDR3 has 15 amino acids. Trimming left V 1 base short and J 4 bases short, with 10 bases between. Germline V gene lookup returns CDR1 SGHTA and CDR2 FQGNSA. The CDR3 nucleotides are TGTGCCAGCAGCTTAGAACCGCCCGTCACCGGGGAGCTGTTTTTT. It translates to CASSLEPPVTGELFF.

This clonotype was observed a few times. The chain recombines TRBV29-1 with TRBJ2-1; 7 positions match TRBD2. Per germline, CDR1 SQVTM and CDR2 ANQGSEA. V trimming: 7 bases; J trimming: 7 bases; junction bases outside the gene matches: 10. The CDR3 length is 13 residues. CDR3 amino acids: CSGWEGFVNEQFF. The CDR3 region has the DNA TGCAGCGGGTGGGAGGGGTTTGTTAATGAGCAGTTCTTC.

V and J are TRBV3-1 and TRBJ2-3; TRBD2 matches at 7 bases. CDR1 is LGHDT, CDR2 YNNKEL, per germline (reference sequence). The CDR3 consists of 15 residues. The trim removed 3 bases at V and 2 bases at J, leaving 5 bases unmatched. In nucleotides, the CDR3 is TGTGCCAGCAGCCACCTACTAGCGATCACAGATACGCAGTATTTT. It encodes CASSHLLAITDTQYF.

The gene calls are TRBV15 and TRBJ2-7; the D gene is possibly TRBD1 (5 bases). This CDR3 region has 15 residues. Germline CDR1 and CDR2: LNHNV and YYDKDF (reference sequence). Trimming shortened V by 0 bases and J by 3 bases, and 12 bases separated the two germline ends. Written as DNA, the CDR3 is TGTGCCACCAGCAGAGATGGGGCCAGATTCTACGAGCAGTACTTC. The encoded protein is CATSRDGARFYEQYF.

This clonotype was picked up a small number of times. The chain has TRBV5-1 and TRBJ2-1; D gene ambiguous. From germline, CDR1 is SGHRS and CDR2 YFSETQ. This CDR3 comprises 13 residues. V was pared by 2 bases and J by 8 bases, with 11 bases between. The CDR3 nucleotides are TGCGCCAGCAGCTTCACGGGCGTCGATGAGCAGTTCTTC. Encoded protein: CASSFTGVDEQFF. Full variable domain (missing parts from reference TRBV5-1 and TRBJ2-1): KAGVTQTPRYLIKTRGQQVTLSCSPISGHRSVSWYQQTPGQGLQFLFEYFSETQRNKGNFPGRFSGRQFSNSRSEMNVSTLELGDSALYLCASSFTGVDEQFFGPGTRLTVL.

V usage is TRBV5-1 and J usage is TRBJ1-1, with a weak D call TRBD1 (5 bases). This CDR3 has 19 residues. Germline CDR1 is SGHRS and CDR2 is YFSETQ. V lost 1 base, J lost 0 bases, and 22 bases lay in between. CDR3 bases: TGCGCCAGCAGCTTGTTAAGATTTCGGGACGCACGCATGAACACTGAAGCTTTCTTT. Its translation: CASSLLRFRDARMNTEAFF.

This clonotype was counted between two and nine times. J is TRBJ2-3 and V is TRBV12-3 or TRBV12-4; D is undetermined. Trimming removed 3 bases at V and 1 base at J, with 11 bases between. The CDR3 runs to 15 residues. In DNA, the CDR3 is TGTGCCAGCAGTTTTAGGGATAGGCGCACAGATACGCAGTATTTT. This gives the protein CASSFRDRRTDTQYF.

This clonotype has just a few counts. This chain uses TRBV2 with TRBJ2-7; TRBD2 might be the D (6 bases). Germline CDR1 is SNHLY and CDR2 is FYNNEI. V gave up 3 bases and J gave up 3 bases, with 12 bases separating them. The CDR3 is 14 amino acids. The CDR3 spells CASSDGRGSYEQYF. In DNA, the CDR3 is TGTGCCAGCAGTGACGGGCGGGGAAGCTACGAGCAGTACTTC.

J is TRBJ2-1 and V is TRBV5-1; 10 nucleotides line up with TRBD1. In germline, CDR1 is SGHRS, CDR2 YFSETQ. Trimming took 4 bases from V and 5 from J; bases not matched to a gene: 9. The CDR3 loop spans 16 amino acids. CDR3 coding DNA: TGCGCCAGCAGCCCTACCGGACAGGGGGGACACAATGAGCAGTTCTTC. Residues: CASSPTGQGGHNEQFF.